The 31 T cell receptor beta chains given below trace back to one sample, sequenced in a study of OX40 agonist ivuxolimab in advanced cancers. Profiling relied on immunoSEQ multiplex PCR, and the TCRdb table lists in-frame clones only, not all of them. The table includes 70,000 to 100,000 clones, approximately 84% detected once. The sequencing here drew on CD4+ or CD8+ T cells sorted from blood, taken in a trial of the OX40 agonist ivuxolimab. The receptors derive from an adult with an advanced solid tumor such as melanoma, head and neck, liver or kidney cancer.

This clone appeared once. The CDR3 nucleotides are TGCGCCAGCAGCTTGGAAGGGTTGTATAATTCACCCCTCCACTTT. It specifies CASSLEGLYNSPLHF. The rearrangement uses TRBV5-1 and TRBJ1-6; D remains unclear. CDR1 and CDR2 from the germline V gene are SGHRS and YFSETQ. The CDR3 spans 15 residues. V gave up 0 bases and J gave up 4 bases, with 8 bases separating them.

The chain's CDR3 is CASSSQGSNQPQHF. The CDR3 DNA is TGTGCCAGCTCGTCACAGGGGAGCAATCAGCCCCAGCATTTT. The J gene is TRBJ1-5, the V gene TRBV18; 7 positions agree with TRBD1. The germline CDR1 and CDR2 sequences are KGHSH and LQKENI. V was clipped by 6 bases and J by 1 base; unmatched bases: 3. The CDR3 has 14 amino acids.

This chain uses TRBV5-1 with TRBJ2-1; D remains ambiguous. Germline V lookup: CDR1 SGHRS, CDR2 YFSETQ. This CDR3 has 13 residues. Trimming cost V 0 bases and J 5 bases, with 6 bases left between them. The CDR3 DNA is TGCGCCAGCAGCTTGGACTTTAACAATGAGCAGTTCTTC. As protein: CASSLDFNNEQFF.

This rearrangement joins TRBV7-8 to TRBJ1-5, with a tentative D call TRBD1 (6 bases). Germline CDR1 is SGHVS and CDR2 is FQNEAQ. This CDR3 contains 13 residues. Trimming cost V 5 bases and J 4 bases, with 9 bases left between them. The CDR3 region is CASSEDRNQPQHF. The CDR3, as DNA: TGTGCCAGCAGCGAGGACAGAAATCAGCCCCAGCATTTT.

This clone appeared once. The rearrangement joins TRBV6-1 to TRBJ1-1, with TRBD1 matching over 7 bases. The V and J ends lost 3 bases and 4 bases, in that order; junction bases with no gene match: 5. From germline, CDR1 is MNHNS and CDR2 SASEGT. The CDR3 contains 14 residues. CDR3 DNA sequence: TGTGCCAGCAGTGATCGGGAGGGGGCCACTGAAGCTTTCTTT. It yields the protein CASSDREGATEAFF.

The chain uses TRBV5-4 and TRBJ2-3, with TRBD2 identical over 13 bases. Trimming cost V 2 bases and J 5 bases; bases outside gene matches: 8. The germline gives CDR1 SGHNT, CDR2 YYREEE (reference sequence). The CDR3 extends over 17 amino acids. The CDR3 DNA sequence: TGTGCCAGCAGCTTTAAAGGACTAGCGGGAGCGGGAGATACGCAGTATTTT. Translation: CASSFKGLAGAGDTQYF.

V is TRBV2 and J is TRBJ1-1; D is unresolved. The V end lost 1 base, the J end lost 0 bases, and 9 bases lay between the germline ends. The CDR3 consists of 15 residues. Germline values: CDR1 SNHLY, CDR2 FYNNEI. The CDR3 region has the DNA TGTGCCAGCAGTGAAGGTCCGGGATTGAACACTGAAGCTTTCTTT. Its protein is CASSEGPGLNTEAFF.

The chain recombines TRBV15 with TRBJ2-1; no clear D. CDR3 length equals 15 residues. Germline V gene lookup returns CDR1 LNHNV and CDR2 YYDKDF (reference sequence). Trimming cost V 1 base and J 0 bases, with 7 bases left between them. The CDR3 spells CATSRGGYSYNEQFF. DNA for the CDR3: TGTGCCACCAGCAGAGGGGGATACTCCTACAATGAGCAGTTCTTC.

V usage is TRBV29-1 and J usage is TRBJ2-5, with D unclear. The CDR3 covers 12 residues. Germline V gene lookup returns CDR1 SQVTM and CDR2 ANQGSEA. V was shortened by 7 bases and J by 5 bases, with 14 bases between the two germline ends. The CDR3 protein is CSAGRAGETQYF. The CDR3 DNA reads TGCAGCGCCGGACGGGCCGGGGAGACCCAGTACTTC.

This chain connects TRBV28 to TRBJ2-7; tentative D call: TRBD2 (6 bases). This CDR3 has 13 amino acids. CDR1 MDHEN and CDR2 SYDVKM come from the germline V gene. V lost 11 bases, J lost 2 bases, and 16 bases lay in between. CDR3 DNA sequence: TGTGCCCATAGACTAGTTAATACCTACGAGCAGTACTTC. Residues: CAHRLVNTYEQYF.

The chain recombines TRBV5-1 with TRBJ1-4, with D uncertain. The CDR3 extends over 13 amino acids. Germline lookup yields CDR1 SGHRS and CDR2 YFSETQ. V dropped 4 bases and J dropped 4 bases, with 8 bases sitting between them. CDR3: CASSPGVNEKLFF. CDR3 DNA sequence: TGCGCCAGCAGCCCCGGGGTTAATGAAAAACTGTTTTTT.

V usage is TRBV29-1 and J usage is TRBJ2-5; D gene uncertain. This CDR3 contains 13 residues. V was cut by 3 bases and J by 2 bases, with 10 bases left in between. Germline CDR1 and CDR2: SQVTM and ANQGSEA. As DNA, the CDR3 is TGCAGCGTTGATCTTTCTGAACAAGAGACCCAGTACTTC. It codes for CSVDLSEQETQYF.

V is TRBV5-1 and J is TRBJ1-4; 8 nucleotides match TRBD1. Trimming at V came to 4 bases and at J to 2 bases, leaving 4 bases not matched to a gene. Per germline, CDR1 SGHRS and CDR2 YFSETQ. CDR3 length: 15 amino acids. The CDR3 sequence: CASSATGGTNEKLFF. Written as DNA, the CDR3 is TGCGCCAGCAGCGCCACAGGGGGGACTAATGAAAAACTGTTTTTT.

The rearrangement links TRBV4-1 to TRBJ1-4; 8 nucleotides line up with TRBD1. Germline CDR1 MGHRA, CDR2 YSYEKL. The CDR3 runs to 21 residues. With 1 base clipped from V and 0 bases from J, the junction kept 16 bases outside the gene matches. CDR3 amino acids: CASSQVIPRTGLSATNEKLFF. CDR3 in DNA: TGCGCCAGCAGCCAAGTCATTCCGAGGACAGGGTTATCGGCAACTAATGAAAAACTGTTTTTT.

This chain joins TRBV9 and TRBJ2-7; TRBD2 matches 8 bases. The V gene's germline CDR1 is SGDLS and CDR2 YYNGEE. V lost 0 bases and J lost 3; bases outside the gene matches: 5. CDR3 length: 15 residues. This CDR3 is CASSVGAGGVYEQYF. In nucleotides, the CDR3 is TGTGCCAGCAGCGTAGGTGCGGGAGGCGTCTACGAGCAGTACTTC.

The rearrangement uses TRBV7-8 and TRBJ2-4; TRBD2 matches at 9 bases. Germline V CDR1 and CDR2: SGHVS, FQNEAQ. The CDR3 loop spans 16 amino acids. J was trimmed by 7 bases and V by 5 bases; bases with no gene match: 12. In DNA form, the CDR3 reads TGTGCCAGCAGCCCCCTAGCGGGGCAGCCAGGGAACATTCAGTACTTC. Encoded protein: CASSPLAGQPGNIQYF.

The rearrangement uses TRBV6-5 and TRBJ2-3, with 7 nucleotides matching TRBD1. The length of the CDR3 is 15 residues. V trimming: 2 bases; J trimming: 2 bases; junction bases outside the gene matches: 4. Germline assignment: CDR1 MNHEY and CDR2 SVGAGI. The CDR3 loop is CASSYTGQTTDTQYF. The CDR3 bases are TGTGCCAGCAGTTACACGGGACAGACCACAGATACGCAGTATTTT.

This clone occurred once. The chain joins TRBV5-1 to TRBJ2-2; TRBD1 is a possible D gene (6 bases). The V and J ends lost 0 bases and 1 base respectively, with 10 bases between them. Germline assignment: CDR1 SGHRS and CDR2 YFSETQ. The CDR3 spans 16 residues. CDR3 sequence reads: CASSLETGRNTGELFF. The CDR3 DNA is TGCGCCAGCAGCTTGGAGACAGGACGGAACACCGGGGAGCTGTTTTTT.

The chain uses TRBV10-1 and TRBJ2-7; tentative D call: TRBD2 (5 bases). The CDR3 is 15 residues long. V shed 3 bases and J shed 1 base, with 13 bases lying between them. The germline gives CDR1 WNHNN, CDR2 SYGVQD (reference sequence). In DNA, the CDR3 is TGCGCCAGCAGTGATTCTTTAGAGGGATCCTACGAGCAGTACTTC. This encodes CASSDSLEGSYEQYF.

This chain links TRBV7-8 with TRBJ1-5; 12 bases are a match to TRBD1. CDR3 size: 17 residues. The germline V gene has CDR1 SGHVS and CDR2 FQNEAQ. Losses at the gene ends were 3 bases for V and 6 bases for J; bases not matched to a gene: 9. The CDR3 nucleotides read TGTGCCAGCAGCTTGCTCCCCGGGACAGGGGGCCGTCAGCCCCAGCATTTT. The encoded protein is CASSLLPGTGGRQPQHF. Filled out from reference TRBV7-8 and TRBJ1-5, the complete variable domain reads GAGVSQSPRYKVAKRGQDVALRCDPISGHVSLFWYQQALGQGPEFLTYFQNEAQLDKSGLPSDRFFAERPEGSVSTLKIQRTQQEDSAVYLCASSLLPGTGGRQPQHFGDGTRLSIL.

The table lists this clone with a few counts. The rearrangement links TRBV5-1 to TRBJ2-1, with 13 positions matching TRBD2. The CDR3 is 15 residues long. Germline-derived CDR1 and CDR2 are SGHRS and YFSETQ. Germline trimming cut 3 bases from V and 7 bases from J; bases unmatched to any gene: 4. CDR3 DNA sequence: TGCGCCAGCAGCTATGGACTAGCGGGAGCGAATGAGCAGTTCTTC. This encodes CASSYGLAGANEQFF.

This chain connects TRBV21-1 to TRBJ2-5; no DNA check was done on the table's D call, TRBD2. TRBV21-1 is classified as a pseudogene. This CDR3 has 15 residues. The chain's CDR3 is CASSKADRGQETQYF. CDR3 nucleotides: TGTGCCAGCAGCAAAGCGGATCGGGGTCAGGAGACCCAGTACTTC.

This clone was seen a single time. The chain has TRBV11-2 and TRBJ2-7; tentatively, D is TRBD1 or TRBD2 (5 bases each). The CDR3 runs 15 residues. Trimming removed 1 base from V and 4 bases from J, with 14 bases in between. The germline V gene encodes CDR1 SGHAT and CDR2 FQNNGV. CDR3 residues: CASSLGGTVTYEQYF. CDR3 nucleotides: TGTGCCAGCAGCTTAGGGGGGACCGTTACTTACGAGCAGTACTTC. The entire variable domain, with the rest obtained from reference TRBV11-2 and TRBJ2-7, is as follows: EAGVAQSPRYKIIEKRQSVAFWCNPISGHATLYWYQQILGQGPKLLIQFQNNGVVDDSQLPKDRFSAERLKGVDSTLKIQPAKLEDSAVYLCASSLGGTVTYEQYFGPGTRLTVT.

This chain joins TRBV18 and TRBJ2-3, with 9 bases fitting TRBD1. The CDR3 is made up of 16 amino acids. The ends lost 3 bases at V and 2 bases at J; junction bases unmatched: 6. Per germline, CDR1 KGHSH and CDR2 LQKENI. For the CDR3, the DNA is TGTGCCAGCTCACCGGCCGGGACAGGGTCCACAGATACGCAGTATTTT. This gives the protein CASSPAGTGSTDTQYF.

V gene TRBV9 combines with J gene TRBJ2-7, with TRBD2 as a possible D gene (5 bases). V lost 4 bases to trimming and J lost 3 bases, with 17 bases between them. The CDR3 loop spans 15 amino acids. Per the germline V gene, CDR1 is SGDLS and CDR2 is YYNGEE. The DNA for the CDR3 is TGTGCCAGCAGCTCGAGAGAGCGGCAAGGCTACGAGCAGTACTTC. It specifies CASSSRERQGYEQYF.

The V gene is TRBV19, the J gene TRBJ2-1, with D maybe TRBD2 (6 bases). Germline lookup yields CDR1 LNHDA and CDR2 SQIVND (reference sequence). The V and J ends lost 5 bases and 4 bases respectively, with 15 bases between them. The CDR3 runs 15 residues. The CDR3 nucleotides are TGTGCCAGTAGTTTTTTGCGGGACCGATACAATGAGCAGTTCTTC. Protein sequence: CASSFLRDRYNEQFF.

This chain connects TRBV4-1 to TRBJ2-7; 13 positions match TRBD2. V lost 2 bases and J lost 3; bases outside the gene matches: 10. This CDR3 has 18 amino acids. The germline gives CDR1 MGHRA, CDR2 YSYEKL. The CDR3 DNA is TGCGCCAGCAGCCAACGACTAGCGGGAGGCCCAACCCACTACGAGCAGTACTTC. It specifies CASSQRLAGGPTHYEQYF.

The chain recombines TRBV21-1 with TRBJ1-1. TRBV21-1 is a pseudogene segment. This CDR3 comprises 15 residues. The CDR3 DNA reads as TGTGCCAGCAGCAAGGGGGGCAGTCTGAACACTGAAGCTTTCTTT. Its protein product is CASSKGGSLNTEAFF.

The chain is built from TRBV4-1 and TRBJ2-3, with 8 bases that match TRBD1. This CDR3 has 14 residues. Germline V gene data show CDR1 as MGHRA and CDR2 as YSYEKL. Trimming cost V 4 bases and J 1 base; bases outside gene matches: 1. The CDR3 is CASSPGQGTDTQYF. As DNA, the CDR3 is TGCGCCAGCAGCCCGGGACAGGGCACAGATACGCAGTATTTT.

This clone was recorded a few times. The gene calls are TRBV10-2 and TRBJ2-4, with D possibly TRBD2 on 5 matching bases. Germline values: CDR1 WSHSY, CDR2 SAAADI. CDR3 length equals 14 residues. V shed 0 bases and J shed 5 bases, with 8 bases lying between them. The CDR3 DNA follows: TGCGCCAGCAGTGAGTCGACCGGGGAAAACATTCAGTACTTC. As protein: CASSESTGENIQYF.

This clone was recorded a few times. The sample has other DNA sequences that encode this CDR3 too. This chain uses TRBV9 with TRBJ2-1, with 10 bases that match TRBD2. The CDR3 contains 14 residues. Germline V gene data show CDR1 as SGDLS and CDR2 as YYNGEE. Unmatched junction bases numbered 3, after V lost 4 bases and J lost 5 bases. The CDR3 DNA reads as TGTGCCAGCAGCCCCGGACTAGCGGACAATGAGCAGTTCTTC. It yields the protein CASSPGLADNEQFF.